This note documents a single T cell receptor (beta chain) sequence. Its antigen is unknown. MiXCR, applied by TCRdb to the 5' RACE reads, yields one record per CDR3 protein. Of around 540,000 distinct CDR3 sequences in the sample, roughly 13% are singletons; the top ten hold nearly 7%. This sample was taken from a study of CD8 T cells in ankylosing spondylitis. Findings and caveats of the study: Peripheral blood held disease-linked clones only at relatively low frequency, and these were CD8+. Eight or nine highly homologous variants made up a TCR beta motif that seemed to typify ankylosing spondylitis blood.

This sequence was found in a male donor with ankylosing spondylitis. Sequences were obtained from blood, either unsorted or a sorted T cell fraction (not recorded which).

This CDR3 is CATSSTGRGAKNIQYF. For the CDR3, the DNA is TGTGCCACCAGCAGTACAGGGCGTGGAGCCAAAAACATTCAGTACTTC. This chain connects TRBV15 to TRBJ2-4; weak D call: TRBD1 (6 bases). V was pared by 3 bases and J by 0 bases, with 12 bases between. The CDR3 consists of 16 residues. Germline V gene sequence: CDR1 LNHNV, CDR2 YYDKDF (reference sequence).